This record looks at one T cell receptor beta chain sequence and its context. What it binds is not known. This record belongs to a study of T cells in localized non-small cell lung cancer. With V trimmed by 6 bases and J by 4 bases, 5 bases remained unmatched. There are 14 residues in the CDR3. Germline V CDR1 and CDR2: SNHLY, FYNNEI. The assay was immunoSEQ multiplex PCR, and TCRdb's table has in-frame clones only and misses some. The sample contains around 130,000 clones, roughly 90% of which appear only once. Broader study findings: T cell clonality was highest in uninvolved adjacent lung, above tumor. Paired adjacent lung recovered a median roughly 50 of the top 100 tumor clones.

The chain carries TRBV2 and TRBJ1-4; 7 nucleotides line up with TRBD1. The sequenced sample was peripheral blood, obtained before any cancer treatment. This receptor was identified in a female donor of 60 years or more with stage I lung adenocarcinoma. The CDR3 loop reads CASRATGSNEKLFF. DNA of the CDR3: TGTGCCAGCAGGGCGACAGGGAGTAATGAAAAACTGTTTTTT.